This T cell receptor beta chain was sequenced during a study of blood T cell repertoires in COVID-19. About the study: The study drew acute and convalescent COVID-19 samples from the United States, Italy and Spain.

Authors' methods: Nucleated cell counts were estimated from reference gene primer amplification. Libraries were prepared by immunoSEQ multiplex PCR; TCRdb keeps only in-frame clonotypes and omits some of them. V and J calls and clone size are copied from that table; D and trimming were computed from the DNA. The profile shows about 160,000 clones, around 81% of them singletons. The CDR3 loop spans 14 amino acids. Per the germline V gene, CDR1 is LNHDA and CDR2 is SQIVND (reference sequence). Trimming shortened V by 4 bases and J by 4 bases, and 12 bases separated the two germline ends. The gene calls are TRBV19 and TRBJ2-3, with a weak D call TRBD1 (5 bases). Sequencing input: peripheral blood. This receptor was obtained from a man in his 60s with active or convalescent COVID-19. The CDR3 is CASSNGRVPDTQYF. CDR3 nucleotide sequence: TGTGCCAGTAGTAACGGCAGGGTTCCAGATACGCAGTATTTT.